Included here is one T cell receptor beta chain sequence, with context. What it binds is unknown. The source of the sample is a study of blood T cells in healthy people across ages. Whole-study context: When template switching was applied, about one barcoded beta molecule was captured per two T cells.

Study results and caveats: Any changes in expanded clonotypes were possibly confounded, as donor CMV status remained unknown. Comparison with aged donors showed that long-lived donors had more naive CD4+ cells and higher diversity.

A sample-barcoded 5' primer and a J-beta primer mix were used in a second PCR of about 7 to 11 cycles. Sequencing of every sample gave 2.5 million or more CDR3-containing paired-end reads. TCRdb reanalysed the 5' RACE reads using MiXCR and keeps one entry per CDR3 protein. The sample lists 1,300,000 or so distinct CDR3 sequences; approximately 60% were seen once. The specimen sequenced was blood. The TCR originated in a man younger than 35 in good health.

The CDR3 nucleotides read TGTGCCACCACCAACCTCGCGGGGAGCTCCTACAATGAGCAGTTCTTC. Translating it yields CATTNLAGSSYNEQFF. V gene TRBV7-9 combines with J gene TRBJ2-1, with D possibly matching TRBD2 (6 bases). The V and J ends lost 10 bases and 0 bases respectively, with 19 bases between them. The CDR3 is 16 residues long. The V gene's germline CDR1 is SEHNR and CDR2 FQNEAQ (reference sequence).